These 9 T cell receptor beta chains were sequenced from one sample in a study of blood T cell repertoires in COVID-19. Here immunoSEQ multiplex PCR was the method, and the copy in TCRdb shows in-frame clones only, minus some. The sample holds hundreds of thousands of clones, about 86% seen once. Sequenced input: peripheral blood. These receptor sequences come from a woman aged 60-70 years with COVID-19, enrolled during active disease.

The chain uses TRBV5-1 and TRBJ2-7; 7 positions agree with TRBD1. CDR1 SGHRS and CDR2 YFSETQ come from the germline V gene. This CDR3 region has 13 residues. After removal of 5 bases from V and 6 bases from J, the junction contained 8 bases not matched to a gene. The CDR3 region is CASSLRGQVEQYF. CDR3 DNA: TGCGCCAGCAGTTTAAGGGGGCAGGTCGAGCAGTACTTC.

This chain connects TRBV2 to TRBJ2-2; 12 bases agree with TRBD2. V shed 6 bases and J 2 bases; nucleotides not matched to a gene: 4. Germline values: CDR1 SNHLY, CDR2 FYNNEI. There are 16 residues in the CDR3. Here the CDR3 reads CASRELAGGNTGELFF. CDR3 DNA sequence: TGTGCCAGCAGGGAACTAGCGGGGGGAAACACCGGGGAGCTGTTTTTT.

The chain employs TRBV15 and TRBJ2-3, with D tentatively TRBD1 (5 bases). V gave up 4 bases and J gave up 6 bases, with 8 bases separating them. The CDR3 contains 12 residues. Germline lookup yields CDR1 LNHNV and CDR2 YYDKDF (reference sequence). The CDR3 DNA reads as TGTGCCACCAGCAAGGACACGGATACGCAGTATTTT. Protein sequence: CATSKDTDTQYF.

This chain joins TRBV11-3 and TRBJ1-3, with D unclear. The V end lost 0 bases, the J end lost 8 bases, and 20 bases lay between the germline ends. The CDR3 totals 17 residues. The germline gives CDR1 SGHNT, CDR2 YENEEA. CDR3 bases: TGTGCCAGCAGCTTAGATTGCGAATCTTTTGTATCACACACCATATATTTT. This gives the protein CASSLDCESFVSHTIYF.

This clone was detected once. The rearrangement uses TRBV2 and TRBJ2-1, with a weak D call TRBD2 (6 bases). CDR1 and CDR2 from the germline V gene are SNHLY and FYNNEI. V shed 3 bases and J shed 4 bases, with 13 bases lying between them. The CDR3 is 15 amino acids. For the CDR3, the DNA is TGTGCCAGCAGTGATCTAGGGCTAGCGTACAATGAGCAGTTCTTC. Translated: CASSDLGLAYNEQFF. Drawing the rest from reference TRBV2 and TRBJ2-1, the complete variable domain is EPEVTQTPSHQVTQMGQEVILRCVPISNHLYFYWYRQILGQKVEFLVSFYNNEISEKSEIFDDQFSVERPDGSNFTLKIRSTKLEDSAMYFCASSDLGLAYNEQFFGPGTRLTVL.

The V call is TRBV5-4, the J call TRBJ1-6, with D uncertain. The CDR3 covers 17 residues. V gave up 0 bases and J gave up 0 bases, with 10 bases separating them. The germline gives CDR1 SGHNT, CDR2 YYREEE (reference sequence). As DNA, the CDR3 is TGTGCCAGCAGCTTGGCCCCCCAGGACTCCTATAATTCACCCCTCCACTTT. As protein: CASSLAPQDSYNSPLHF.

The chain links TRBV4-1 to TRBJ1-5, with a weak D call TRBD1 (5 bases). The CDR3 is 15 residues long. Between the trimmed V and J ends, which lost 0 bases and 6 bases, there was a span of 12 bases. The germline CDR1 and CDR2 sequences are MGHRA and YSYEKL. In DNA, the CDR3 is TGCGCCAGCAGCCAAGATTTGGGGGGTCGTCAGCCCCAGCATTTT. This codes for CASSQDLGGRQPQHF.

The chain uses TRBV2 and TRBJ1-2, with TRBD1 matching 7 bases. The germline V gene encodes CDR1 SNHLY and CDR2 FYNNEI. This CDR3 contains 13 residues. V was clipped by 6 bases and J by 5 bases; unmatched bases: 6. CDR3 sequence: CASRGGTDYGYTF. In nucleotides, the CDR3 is TGTGCCAGCAGGGGTGGGACAGATTATGGCTACACCTTC.

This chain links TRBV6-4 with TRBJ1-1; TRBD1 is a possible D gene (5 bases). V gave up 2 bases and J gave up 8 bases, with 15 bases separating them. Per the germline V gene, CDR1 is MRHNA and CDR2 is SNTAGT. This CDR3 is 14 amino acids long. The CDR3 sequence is CASSDAGDRGEAFF. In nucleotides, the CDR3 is TGTGCCAGCAGTGACGCGGGAGATAGGGGCGAAGCTTTCTTT.